This entry lists 27 T cell receptor beta chains sequenced from one sample in a study of shared clonotypes between healthy human individuals. Sequenced by immunoSEQ multiplex PCR; TCRdb stores in-frame clones only, minus some. The sample consists of approximately 590,000 clones, just under 97% of them appearing once. Positively selected for CCR7, the CD45RO-negative cells used as naive CD8 cells excluded terminally differentiated effector memory CD45RA+ cells. Sequenced: naive CD8+ T cells sorted from blood. These receptors originate from a woman in her thirties in good health.

The chain recombines TRBV5-8 with TRBJ1-2, with no clear D. The CDR3 runs 13 residues. V was trimmed by 0 bases and J by 8 bases, leaving 11 bases between them. The germline gives CDR1 SGHTS, CDR2 YDEGEE. The chain's CDR3 is CASSLVSVGGYTF. In DNA form, the CDR3 reads TGTGCCAGCAGCTTGGTATCAGTTGGAGGCTACACCTTC.

Comments on this clone: Other nucleotide sequences in the sample specify the same CDR3. This rearrangement joins TRBV27 to TRBJ1-5, with no clear D. The V and J ends lost 3 bases and 1 base respectively, with 7 bases between them. The CDR3 length is 14 residues. Germline values: CDR1 MNHEY, CDR2 SMNVEV (reference sequence). In DNA form, the CDR3 reads TGTGCCAGCAGTTTTGTAGGAAGCAATCAGCCCCAGCATTTT. It codes for CASSFVGSNQPQHF.

The chain employs TRBV28 and TRBJ1-2; TRBD1 aligns across 7 bases. The CDR3 runs to 15 residues. V dropped 2 bases and J dropped 4; count of bases not matched to a gene: 7. Germline V gives CDR1 MDHEN, CDR2 SYDVKM. The CDR3 protein is CASSLEGATVYGYTF. For the CDR3, the DNA is TGTGCCAGCAGTTTAGAGGGGGCGACAGTCTATGGCTACACCTTC.

V is TRBV4-1 and J is TRBJ1-5, with D maybe TRBD1 (6 bases). The V end lost 1 base, the J end lost 0 bases, and 13 bases lay between the germline ends. Per germline, CDR1 MGHRA and CDR2 YSYEKL. The CDR3 is 17 residues long. For the CDR3, the DNA is TGCGCCAGCAGCCAAGTCGGGGGCGCGGGTAGCAATCAGCCCCAGCATTTT. Protein sequence: CASSQVGGAGSNQPQHF.

This clone was counted a single time. The V and J genes are TRBV11-2 and TRBJ2-7; 7 bases line up with TRBD1. In germline, CDR1 is SGHAT, CDR2 FQNNGV. V gave up 2 bases and J gave up 2 bases; unmatched junction bases: 3. The CDR3 runs to 14 residues. This CDR3 reads CASSLLTGTYEQYF. The CDR3 bases are TGTGCCAGCAGCTTACTGACAGGGACCTACGAGCAGTACTTC.

The chain carries TRBV6-4 and TRBJ2-2; 8 nucleotides agree with TRBD2. The CDR3 loop spans 15 amino acids. Germline V gene lookup returns CDR1 MRHNA and CDR2 SNTAGT. Losses at the gene ends were 2 bases for V and 2 bases for J; bases not matched to a gene: 1. In nucleotides, the CDR3 is TGTGCCAGCAGTGACGGGACTAGTAACACCGGGGAGCTGTTTTTT. It codes for CASSDGTSNTGELFF.

This clone has just one count. The V call is TRBV7-2, the J call TRBJ1-3; D gene uncertain. Germline-derived CDR1 and CDR2 are SGHTA and FQGNSA. The CDR3 covers 15 residues. V lost 8 bases and J 0 bases, leaving 14 bases between the germline ends. CDR3 bases: TGTGCCAGCCGCCCGGGCGCTTACTCTGGAAACACCATATATTTT. This encodes CASRPGAYSGNTIYF.

As to this clone: The sample holds other DNA sequences that translate to the same CDR3. J is TRBJ2-2 and V is TRBV7-9; the match to TRBD1 covers 8 bases. CDR1 and CDR2 from the germline V gene are SEHNR and FQNEAQ (reference sequence). The CDR3 totals 14 residues. V was clipped by 4 bases and J by 7 bases; unmatched bases: 5. Here the CDR3 DNA reads TGTGCCAGCAGCTCTGGGACAGGATTCGGGGAGCTGTTTTTT. Amino acid sequence: CASSSGTGFGELFF. Filled out from reference TRBV7-9 and TRBJ2-2, the complete variable domain reads DTGVSQNPRHKITKRGQNVTFRCDPISEHNRLYWYRQTLGQGPEFLTYFQNEAQLEKSRLLSDRFSAERPKGSFSTLEIQRTEQGDSAMYLCASSSGTGFGELFFGEGSRLTVL.

Here the CDR3 reads CSVEDPGTLNYGYTF. CDR3 DNA sequence: TGCAGCGTTGAAGATCCCGGGACACTGAACTATGGCTACACCTTC. The chain recombines TRBV29-1 with TRBJ1-2; TRBD1 is a possible D gene (6 bases). Per germline, CDR1 SQVTM and CDR2 ANQGSEA. This CDR3 is 15 amino acids long. V lost 0 bases and J lost 2, with 13 bases in between. Looking up the rest from reference TRBV29-1 and TRBJ1-2 gives the full variable domain: SAVISQKPSRDICQRGTSLTIQCQVDSQVTMMFWYRQQPGQSLTLIATANQGSEATYESGFVIDKFPISRPNLTFSTLTVSNMSPEDSSIYLCSVEDPGTLNYGYTFGSGTRLTVV.

The CDR3 here is CASLPPSWANTEAFF. The CDR3 nucleotides are TGTGCCAGCCTGCCCCCTAGCTGGGCGAACACTGAAGCTTTCTTT. J is TRBJ1-1 and V is TRBV28; D is uncertain. V was shortened by 8 bases and J by 1 base, with 17 bases between the two germline ends. The CDR3 has 15 residues. Germline CDR1 MDHEN, CDR2 SYDVKM.

V gene TRBV10-2 combines with J gene TRBJ1-3; possibly TRBD1 for D (5 bases). V lost 2 bases and J 0 bases, leaving 8 bases between the germline ends. The CDR3 is made up of 15 amino acids. Germline V gene lookup returns CDR1 WSHSY and CDR2 SAAADI. Here the CDR3 reads CASSEGGFSGNTIYF. The DNA for the CDR3 is TGCGCCAGCAGTGAGGGGGGGTTCTCTGGAAACACCATATATTTT.

The chain combines TRBV29-1 with TRBJ1-4; 9 nucleotides agree with TRBD1. CDR3 length equals 16 residues. Unmatched junction bases numbered 7, after V lost 2 bases and J lost 3 bases. Germline-derived CDR1 and CDR2 are SQVTM and ANQGSEA. CDR3 protein: CSVEYGTGYSNEKLFF. CDR3 in DNA: TGCAGCGTTGAATACGGGACAGGGTACTCTAATGAAAAACTGTTTTTT.

This chain connects TRBV28 to TRBJ2-1; TRBD2 aligns across 8 bases. Germline V gene sequence: CDR1 MDHEN, CDR2 SYDVKM. Trimming cost V 7 bases and J 5 bases; bases outside gene matches: 13. The CDR3 covers 16 residues. The CDR3 here is CASTHGLVAGNNEQFF. The CDR3 bases are TGTGCCAGCACCCATGGGTTGGTAGCGGGAAACAATGAGCAGTTCTTC.

This clone was detected only once. The gene calls are TRBV7-9 and TRBJ2-7; no firm D call. The CDR3 has 11 amino acids. Germline V gene data show CDR1 as SEHNR and CDR2 as FQNEAQ (reference sequence). V gave up 4 bases and J gave up 6 bases, with 7 bases separating them. The CDR3 DNA reads as TGTGCCAGCAGCTCACCGGGCGAGCAGTACTTC. This encodes CASSSPGEQYF.

V gene TRBV30 combines with J gene TRBJ1-1; perhaps TRBD1 as D (6 bases). The CDR3 has 12 amino acids. V lost 2 bases to trimming and J lost 3 bases, with 7 bases between them. Germline V gives CDR1 GTSNPN, CDR2 SVGIG (reference sequence). The CDR3 is CAWSPGDTEAFF. The CDR3 nucleotides are TGTGCCTGGAGTCCAGGGGACACTGAAGCTTTCTTT.

V and J are TRBV10-2 and TRBJ1-1; a weak D match, TRBD1 (5 bases). The CDR3 spans 15 residues. Deletions cut 1 base from V and 1 base from J, with 10 bases between. Per germline, CDR1 WSHSY and CDR2 SAAADI. The CDR3 sequence is CASSEWLGENTEAFF. The CDR3 region has the DNA TGCGCCAGCAGTGAGTGGTTAGGGGAGAACACTGAAGCTTTCTTT.

The V gene is TRBV7-6, the J gene TRBJ2-1; D not resolved. Trimming took off 3 bases at V and 7 bases at J, with 10 bases between the two ends. Germline CDR1 reads SGHVS; CDR2 reads FNYEAQ. There are 13 residues in the CDR3. This chain's CDR3 is CASSFNPGNEQFF. The CDR3 region has the DNA TGTGCCAGCAGCTTTAACCCCGGGAATGAGCAGTTCTTC.

The V and J genes are TRBV28 and TRBJ1-2; D may be TRBD1 (5 bases). V gave up 3 bases and J gave up 6 bases, with 14 bases separating them. The CDR3 has 14 amino acids. Germline values: CDR1 MDHEN, CDR2 SYDVKM. The CDR3 region is CASSFSMSGHGYTF. The CDR3 DNA reads as TGTGCCAGCAGTTTTTCGATGTCGGGGCATGGCTACACCTTC.

CDR3 residues: CASSQGGLPTSSYNEQFF. CDR3 bases: TGCGCCAGCAGCCAAGGGGGACTACCTACAAGCTCCTACAATGAGCAGTTCTTC. The chain uses TRBV4-1 and TRBJ2-1; 7 nucleotides match TRBD2. Germline V CDR1 and CDR2: MGHRA, YSYEKL. V shed 1 base and J 0 bases; nucleotides not matched to a gene: 9. The CDR3 is made up of 18 amino acids.

The chain employs TRBV27 and TRBJ1-1; D ambiguous. CDR1 MNHEY and CDR2 SMNVEV come from the germline V gene (reference sequence). The CDR3 runs to 15 residues. Trimming pared 5 bases from V and 1 base from J, leaving 14 bases between. The CDR3 region is CASSSLQWKNTEAFF. The CDR3, as DNA: TGTGCCAGCAGTAGTCTACAATGGAAGAACACTGAAGCTTTCTTT.

V and J are TRBV28 and TRBJ2-5; D is unresolved. The CDR3 runs to 13 residues. V lost 8 bases to trimming and J lost 5 bases, with 15 bases between them. Germline CDR1 and CDR2: MDHEN and SYDVKM. The CDR3 loop is CASVRISTETQYF. The CDR3 DNA is TGTGCCAGCGTTAGAATTTCCACGGAGACCCAGTACTTC.

The chain recombines TRBV27 with TRBJ2-5, with 11 bases that match TRBD2. The germline gives CDR1 MNHEY, CDR2 SMNVEV (reference sequence). The CDR3 spans 15 residues. V dropped 6 bases and J dropped 2; count of bases not matched to a gene: 5. CDR3 amino acids: CASSPSSGGQETQYF. Here the CDR3 DNA reads TGTGCCAGCAGCCCCTCTAGCGGGGGGCAAGAGACCCAGTACTTC.

V and J are TRBV5-4 and TRBJ2-7; the D call may be TRBD1 or TRBD2 (5 bases each). Per the germline V gene, CDR1 is SGHNT and CDR2 is YYREEE (reference sequence). This CDR3 is built from 14 residues. With 4 bases removed from V and 0 bases from J, the gap between germline ends came to 11 bases. The CDR3 loop is CASSIWDGSYEQYF. The DNA of the CDR3 is TGTGCCAGCAGCATTTGGGACGGCTCCTACGAGCAGTACTTC.

This chain connects TRBV19 to TRBJ1-2; D remains unclear. Looked up from germline, CDR1 is LNHDA and CDR2 is SQIVND (reference sequence). The germline V and J ends were trimmed by 8 bases and 4 bases, with 14 bases remaining between them. This CDR3 is 13 amino acids long. The CDR3 DNA reads TGTGCCAGTTCATCTTGGGAGGTCTATGGCTACACCTTC. It translates to CASSSWEVYGYTF.

The V and J genes are TRBV5-6 and TRBJ2-3; D might be TRBD2 (6 bases). Per germline, CDR1 SGHDT and CDR2 YYEEEE. The CDR3 spans 15 residues. The ends were cut back, 2 bases at V and 4 bases at J, with 14 bases in the middle. The CDR3 coding sequence is TGTGCCAGCAGCTTAGGCGGGACTGGGTCAGATACGCAGTATTTT. Residues: CASSLGGTGSDTQYF.

The chain uses TRBV18 and TRBJ2-7; the D is unclear. The CDR3 runs 18 residues. In germline, CDR1 is KGHSH, CDR2 LQKENI. Trimming shortened V by 6 bases and J by 5 bases, and 29 bases separated the two germline ends. In DNA form, the CDR3 reads TGTGCCAGCTCCCCGGTCAACTACCCAATTGGAGAAACCCACGAGCAGTACTTC. It codes for CASSPVNYPIGETHEQYF.

The chain has TRBV5-1 and TRBJ2-2; the match to TRBD2 covers 7 bases. V lost 4 bases to trimming and J lost 6 bases; unmatched junction nucleotides: 3. The CDR3 length is 13 residues. The V gene's germline CDR1 is SGHRS and CDR2 YFSETQ. CDR3 in amino acids: CASSPGLAGELFF. The CDR3 coding sequence is TGCGCCAGCAGCCCCGGACTAGCCGGGGAGCTGTTTTTT.